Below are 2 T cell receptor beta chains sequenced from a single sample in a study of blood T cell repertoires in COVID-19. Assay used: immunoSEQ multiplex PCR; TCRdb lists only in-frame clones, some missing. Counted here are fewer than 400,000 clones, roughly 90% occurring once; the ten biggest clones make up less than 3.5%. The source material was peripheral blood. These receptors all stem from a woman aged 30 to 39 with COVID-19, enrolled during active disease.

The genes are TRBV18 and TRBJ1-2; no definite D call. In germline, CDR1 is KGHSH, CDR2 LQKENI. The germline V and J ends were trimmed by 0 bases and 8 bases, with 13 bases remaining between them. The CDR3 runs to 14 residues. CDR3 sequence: CASSPPGAVQGYTF. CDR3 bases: TGTGCCAGCTCACCACCGGGTGCGGTCCAAGGCTACACCTTC.

DNA for the CDR3: TGTGCCAGCAGCCCCGCTTACGGGATAGACACTGAAGCTTTCTTT. This translates into CASSPAYGIDTEAFF. The V call is TRBV5-8, the J call TRBJ1-1; D gene unclear. Trimming left V 4 bases short and J 3 bases short, with 16 bases between. This CDR3 contains 15 residues. The germline V gene encodes CDR1 SGHTS and CDR2 YDEGEE.